The 21 T cell receptor beta chains given below trace back to one sample, sequenced in a study of tumor and adjacent non-tumor tissue in lung cancer. This sample's RNA came from whole unsorted tissue. More than 3 cm separated this lung sample from the edge of the tumor. The library came from three nested PCR rounds adapted from ARM-PCR protocols. In TCRdb, the multiplex PCR reads were re-called with MiXCR into one record per CDR3 protein. The sample lists over 100,000 distinct CDR3 sequences, under 65% seen once, with 15% to 20% in the top ten. Sequencing was carried out using distant non-tumor lung tissue. The receptors stem from a man in his sixties with non-small cell lung cancer.

Comment on this clonotype: One end of the junction is discordant with germline, which a read error may explain. The DNA for the CDR3 is TGTGTCAGCAGTTGCTCGCGGCCCTCCTCTGGAAACACCATATATTTT. It translates to CVSSCSRPSSGNTIYF. The chain has TRBV6-5 and TRBJ1-3; D is ambiguous. This CDR3 has 16 amino acids. CDR1 and CDR2 (germline): MNHEY, SVGAGI.

The chain recombines TRBV5-1 with TRBJ2-5, with 16 bases identical to TRBD2. The length of the CDR3 is 18 residues. Per germline, CDR1 SGHRS and CDR2 YFSETQ. V dropped 3 bases and J dropped 0; count of bases not matched to a gene: 5. For the CDR3, the DNA is TGCGCCAGCAGCTGGGGACTAGCGGGGGGGCCGTACCAAGAGACCCAGTACTTC. This encodes CASSWGLAGGPYQETQYF.

This clonotype was counted many times. The chain is built from TRBV20-1 and TRBJ2-5; D may be TRBD1 (6 bases). V lost 0 bases and J 5 bases, leaving 22 bases between the germline ends. Germline-derived CDR1 and CDR2 are DFQATT and SNEGSKA (reference sequence). The CDR3 is 17 amino acids. In DNA, the CDR3 is TGCAGTGCTAGAGAAGGGGGTACGGCTAGCAGAGTGGAGACCCAGTACTTC. It is translated as CSAREGGTASRVETQYF.

In regard to this clonotype: At one boundary the junction diverges from the germline segment, which might be a read error. V gene TRBV7-9 combines with J gene TRBJ2-7; tentative D call: TRBD2 (5 bases). CDR1 and CDR2 (germline): SEHNR, FQNEAQ (reference sequence). The CDR3 consists of 14 residues. CDR3 DNA sequence: TGTGCCAGCAGCGACCCGCCGGACGACTACGAGCAATACTTC. Its protein is CASSDPPDDYEQYF.

As regards this clonotype: At one end, the junction sequence differs from germline, possibly due to a read error. V is TRBV4-3 and J is TRBJ2-3; no reliable D call. This CDR3 region has 14 residues. Germline assignment: CDR1 LGHNA and CDR2 YSLEER. The CDR3 nucleotides are TGCGTCAGCAGCCAAGGAGCTCGGAAAGATACGCAGTATTTT. It is translated as CVSSQGARKDTQYF.

This clonotype has only one observation. The V call is TRBV4-1, the J call TRBJ2-1; 7 positions match TRBD2. With 8 bases clipped from V and 9 bases from J, the junction kept 25 bases outside the gene matches. CDR1 and CDR2 (germline): MGHRA, YSYEKL. The CDR3 sequence is 18 residues long. CDR3 DNA: TGCGCCAGCGACCAAGATTCGGGTTTTGAGCGGGGTTCTGGTGAGCAGTTCTTC. Translating gives CASDQDSGFERGSGEQFF.

Points on this clonotype: The missing conserved phenylalanine or tryptophan at the end of this CDR3 makes a read error likely. The chain is built from TRBV4-3 and TRBJ1-2, with 8 bases matching TRBD1. CDR3 length: 17 amino acids. With V trimmed by 0 bases and J by 2 bases, 8 bases remained unmatched. Looked up from germline, CDR1 is LGHNA and CDR2 is YSLEER. The CDR3 reads CASSQDTGTGVNYGYTL. The CDR3 coding sequence is TGCGCCAGCAGCCAAGATACCGGGACAGGCGTCAACTATGGCTACACCCTC.

Points on this clonotype: A junction end diverges from the germline sequence, so it may reflect a read error. The chain combines TRBV11-2 with TRBJ2-3, with D perhaps matching TRBD1 (5 bases). Germline assignment: CDR1 SGHAT and CDR2 FQNNGV. CDR3 size: 12 residues. CDR3 amino acids: CANSPSTDTRYF. The CDR3 DNA is TGTGCCAACAGCCCCTCGACAGATACGCGGTATTTT.

About this clonotype: A much larger clonotype is one base distant, so this may be a read error. The rearrangement uses TRBV12-5 and TRBJ1-5; a possible D gene is TRBD1 (6 bases). The germline V gene has CDR1 LGHNT and CDR2 FRNRAP. V was cut by 7 bases and J by 3 bases, with 13 bases left in between. The CDR3 runs 14 residues. The CDR3 reads CASDPDSINQPQHF. The CDR3 DNA is TGTGCTAGTGACCCGGACAGCATCAATCAGCCCCAGCATTTT.

The sample holds many counts of this clonotype. CDR3 in amino acids: CASSADRANTGELFF. CDR3 coding DNA: TGTGCCAGCAGCGCAGACAGGGCGAACACCGGGGAGCTGTTTTTT. The chain carries TRBV5-4 and TRBJ2-2; TRBD1 matches at 7 bases. The V gene end was trimmed by 4 bases and the J gene end by 0 bases; junction bases not matched to a gene: 3. CDR1 and CDR2 from the germline V gene are SGHNT and YYREEE (reference sequence). The CDR3 has 15 residues.

Worth noting for this clonotype: A much bigger clone sits one base away, suggesting this may be a read error. The chain recombines TRBV20-1 with TRBJ2-3, with 13 bases identical to TRBD2. Germline CDR1 and CDR2: DFQATT and SNEGSKA (reference sequence). This CDR3 has 15 residues. V lost 6 bases to trimming and J lost 6 bases; unmatched junction nucleotides: 9. The CDR3: CSATHTSGGADTQYF. In DNA form, the CDR3 reads TGCAGTGCCACACACACTAGCGGGGGGGCCGATACGCAGTATTTT.

Comment on this clonotype: A read error may be the cause here, since a much bigger clone is one base away. V usage is TRBV5-1 and J usage is TRBJ2-3, with D unclear. The CDR3 is 14 amino acids. The V gene's germline CDR1 is SGHRS and CDR2 YFSETQ. The CDR3 DNA follows: TGCGCCAGCAGCCTTGAATACCACACAGTTACGCAGTATTTT. Amino acids: CASSLEYHTVTQYF.

Note on this clonotype: At one boundary the junction diverges from the germline segment, which might be a read error. This chain links TRBV7-9 with TRBJ2-1; TRBD2 is a possible D gene (6 bases). The CDR3 spans 16 residues. Germline CDR1 SEHNR, CDR2 FQNEAQ (reference sequence). CDR3 nucleotide sequence: TGTGCCAACAGCCCGACTATAGGGAGGTACTACAATGAGCAGTTCTTC. This encodes CANSPTIGRYYNEQFF.

This clonotype was counted ten times or more. The chain has TRBV4-2 and TRBJ2-7; a weak D match, TRBD2 (7 bases). Germline-derived CDR1 and CDR2 are LGHNA and YNFKEQ. V dropped 1 base and J dropped 9 bases, with 19 bases sitting between them. The CDR3 has 15 amino acids. The CDR3 reads CASSQGTLTGGLQYF. The CDR3 DNA reads TGTGCCAGCAGCCAAGGGACACTAACCGGGGGGCTGCAGTACTTC.

For this clonotype: Being one base from a much bigger clone, this may be a read error. The rearrangement uses TRBV5-1 and TRBJ2-5; D gene ambiguous. There are 14 residues in the CDR3. From germline, CDR1 is SGHRS and CDR2 YFSETQ. The V gene lost 5 bases and the J gene lost 2 bases, with 13 bases spanning the gap. The CDR3 loop is CASSHPDQQETQYF. The CDR3 DNA reads as TGCGCCAGCAGTCATCCAGATCAACAAGAGACCCAGTACTTC.

This chain uses TRBV10-2 with TRBJ2-7; possible D gene TRBD2, 7 bases. Trimming cost V 7 bases and J 10 bases, with 20 bases left between them. CDR1 is WSHSY, CDR2 SAAADI, per germline. The length of the CDR3 is 13 residues. As DNA, the CDR3 is TGCGCCAGCAAGGCGAGGGGGAGGGACAATCAGTACTTC. Its translation: CASKARGRDNQYF.

Comment on this clonotype: It may be a read error: a sequence one base away is much more abundant. The chain uses TRBV6-2 or TRBV6-3 and TRBJ2-6, with D possibly called TRBD1 or TRBD2 (6 bases each). The CDR3 loop spans 15 amino acids. In germline, CDR1 is MNHEY, CDR2 SVGEGT. The CDR3, as DNA: TGTGCCAGCAGTCCAGGGGCGGGCGGGGCCAACGTCCCGACTTTC. This sequence encodes CASSPGAGGANVPTF.

Remarks on this clonotype: A much larger clone is a single base away; this may be a read error. Here the CDR3 omits its conserved ending phenylalanine or tryptophan, so a read error is the likely source. V gene TRBV6-5 combines with J gene TRBJ2-7; no clear D. Per the germline V gene, CDR1 is MNHEY and CDR2 is SVGAGI. Trimming removed 10 bases at V and 0 bases at J, with 13 bases between. The CDR3 has 13 residues. The CDR3 sequence: CATKRPGSYEQYS. In DNA, the CDR3 is TGTGCCACCAAAAGGCCAGGCTCCTACGAGCAGTACTCC.

This clonotype was observed once. Possible read error: a much larger clone is one base away. The DNA is left out, because the CDR3 cannot be placed on it with certainty; the CDR3 is given as TCRdb lists it. The chain joins TRBV28 to TRBJ2-3; the table's D call, TRBD2, has no DNA check behind it. The CDR3 length is 17 residues, termini included. The germline V gene has CDR1 MDHEN and CDR2 SYDVKM. CDR3 in amino acids: CASSSSIWAVGLGTQYF.

Comment on this clonotype: One end of the junction does not line up with germline, which may come from a read error. The chain employs TRBV28 and TRBJ1-1; D not certain. Germline values: CDR1 MDHEN, CDR2 SYDVKM. The CDR3 is 13 amino acids. For the CDR3, the DNA is TGTGCCAGCAGTTCCTCTAAGAACACTGAAGCTTTATTT. It specifies CASSSSKNTEALF.

Notes on this clonotype: A read error is possible here, since a much larger clone lies one base away. The CDR3 DNA follows: TGTGCCAGCCTAGGGGAGAATGGCTACACCTTC. Amino acid sequence: CASLGENGYTF. The genes are TRBV6-2 or TRBV6-3 and TRBJ1-2; possibly TRBD1 for D (5 bases). The CDR3 totals 11 residues. The V and J ends lost 8 bases and 6 bases respectively, with 10 bases between them. CDR1 is MNHEY and CDR2 is SVGEGT in the germline V gene.